Presented here are 2 T cell receptor beta chains from one specimen sequenced in a study of T-cell memory formation after mild COVID-19. TCRdb re-derived calls from the 5' RACE reads in MiXCR, one entry per CDR3 protein. The sample holds 240,000 or so distinct CDR3 sequences, over 8.5% seen once. Sequenced material: PBMCs or a T cell subset sorted from them (not recorded which). The source of these receptors is a man aged 18 to 29 who had mild COVID-19 (a few samples of this study predate the infection). Cell type and time point are not known.

The rearrangement links TRBV7-2 to TRBJ2-7; possibly TRBD2 for D (7 bases). Trimming removed 8 bases from V and 4 bases from J, with 15 bases in between. Germline V gene sequence: CDR1 SGHTA, CDR2 FQGNSA. The CDR3 sequence is 13 residues long. CDR3 coding DNA: TGTGCCAGCGGTCAGGCGGGGGCATACGAGCAGTACTTC. Residues: CASGQAGAYEQYF.

In this sample, this clonotype turned up a few times. The chain employs TRBV5-4 and TRBJ2-3, with D possibly being TRBD1 or TRBD2 (6 bases each). The CDR3 has 13 amino acids. The germline V gene has CDR1 SGHNT and CDR2 YYREEE (reference sequence). V shed 1 base and J shed 6 bases, with 9 bases lying between them. The DNA of the CDR3 is TGTGCCAGCAGCTTGTGGAGGGGGGATACGCAGTATTTT. Translating gives CASSLWRGDTQYF.